These 2 T cell receptor beta chains were all obtained from the same sample, sequenced in a study of type 1 regulatory T cells. TCRdb recomputed calls from the reads with MiXCR, one row per CDR3 protein. The sample holds fewer than 70,000 distinct CDR3 sequences; 63% are singletons and the top ten take 7% to 8.5%. For these TCRs, the target antigens are not known. Sequenced sample: cultured T cells, either the whole culture or a sorted T cell fraction (not recorded which). This sample's subset: Tr1-enriched cell product generated in vitro against host alloantigens. The receptors were gathered from a human donor in good health.

The chain employs TRBV12-3 or TRBV12-4 and TRBJ1-4, with 7 bases matching TRBD1. CDR3 length: 14 amino acids. Unmatched junction bases numbered 8, after V lost 3 bases and J lost 10 bases. CDR3 sequence (DNA): TGTGCCAGCAGTTTCCCGCCGCAGGGGGGAAAACTGTTTTTT. It codes for CASSFPPQGGKLFF.

This clonotype was detected once. The chain links TRBV3-1 to TRBJ2-7, with D uncertain. The V gene's germline CDR1 is LGHDT and CDR2 YNNKEL (reference sequence). This CDR3 comprises 12 residues. Trimming shortened V by 4 bases and J by 7 bases, and 11 bases separated the two germline ends. CDR3 nucleotides: TGTGCCAGCAGCCCGGACCTGTTGGAGCAGTACTTC. The encoded protein is CASSPDLLEQYF.